This entry lists 25 T cell receptor beta chains sequenced from one sample in a study of blood T cells in healthy people across ages. PCR was performed a second time for about 7 to 12 cycles using a sample-barcoded 5' primer and a J-beta primer mix. TCRdb called the 5' RACE reads again in MiXCR, with one record for every CDR3 protein. Altogether hundreds of thousands of distinct CDR3 sequences are present, roughly a quarter being singletons, with the ten largest covering approximately 3.6%. These data also formed part of another study, on T cells of mothers and their children.

The sequenced sample was blood. The receptors were gathered from a boy between 2 and 15 years old in good health.

CDR3 in DNA: TGTGCCAGCAAAACAGGGGACGGCTACGAGCAGTACTTC. Amino acids: CASKTGDGYEQYF. This sequence joins TRBV6-2 or TRBV6-3 and TRBJ2-7, with 7 bases fitting TRBD1. Losses at the gene ends were 7 bases for V and 3 bases for J; bases not matched to a gene: 6. The CDR3 contains 13 residues. The germline CDR1 and CDR2 sequences are MNHEY and SVGEGT.

V is TRBV5-6 and J is TRBJ2-7, with 7 bases identical to TRBD1. J gave up 3 bases and V 0 bases, and 9 bases lay outside the gene matches. This CDR3 spans 16 amino acids. The germline V gene encodes CDR1 SGHDT and CDR2 YYEEEE. For the CDR3, the DNA is TGTGCCAGCAGCTTGGTCCCTGGGACAGACGTCTACGAGCAGTACTTC. This translates into CASSLVPGTDVYEQYF.

The chain combines TRBV5-1 with TRBJ2-5; 7 bases line up with TRBD1. The J call may be mistaken, given a closer DNA end match to TRBJ2-7. The length of the CDR3 is 16 residues. Germline V gene sequence: CDR1 SGHRS, CDR2 YFSETQ. DNA of the CDR3: TGCGCCAGCAGAAGACAGGGTAGCTTTATGTCCAACGAGCAGTACTTC. Amino acids: CASRRQGSFMSNEQYF.

On this clonotype itself: A much larger clone differs from this one at a single base, so this may be a read error. The chain is built from TRBV28 and TRBJ2-3; the D is unclear. Germline V gene sequence: CDR1 MDHEN, CDR2 SYDVKM. The CDR3 is 15 amino acids. The CDR3 protein is CAGSPPGPMGDTQYF. CDR3 coding DNA: TGTGCCGGCAGTCCCCCCGGACCCATGGGAGATACGCAGTATTTT.

This clonotype was observed a handful of times. J is TRBJ1-2 and V is TRBV20-1; D is undetermined. Germline CDR1 DFQATT, CDR2 SNEGSKA (reference sequence). The CDR3 has 12 amino acids. Trimming removed 1 base at V and 7 bases at J, with 10 bases between. CDR3 sequence reads: CSARGAPSGYTF. The DNA of the CDR3 is TGCAGTGCTAGAGGGGCCCCCAGTGGCTACACCTTC.

The sample holds a few counts of this clonotype. The V call is TRBV7-9, the J call TRBJ1-1; no definite D call. In germline, CDR1 is SEHNR, CDR2 FQNEAQ (reference sequence). This CDR3 has 13 amino acids. V lost 5 bases to trimming and J lost 3 bases, with 10 bases between them. CDR3 residues: CASSHGSDTEAFF. CDR3 nucleotides: TGTGCCAGCAGCCATGGATCCGACACTGAAGCTTTCTTT.

This clonotype was seen many times. The J gene is TRBJ2-2, the V gene TRBV29-1; D may be TRBD2 (5 bases). Germline CDR1 and CDR2: SQVTM and ANQGSEA. Between the trimmed V and J ends, which lost 3 bases and 4 bases, there was a span of 12 bases. This CDR3 has 14 residues. CDR3 protein: CSVDRGTGTGELFF. Here the CDR3 DNA reads TGCAGCGTTGACCGGGGTACGGGCACCGGGGAGCTGTTTTTT.

This clonotype was seen at least ten times. This chain links TRBV27 with TRBJ2-6; D call uncertain. Germline V gives CDR1 MNHEY, CDR2 SMNVEV (reference sequence). V was clipped by 5 bases and J by 7 bases, with 12 bases between them. The CDR3 sequence is 14 residues long. CDR3 DNA sequence: TGTGCCAGCAGTCCCTCCCGCAATGCCAACGTCCTGACTTTC. Amino acids: CASSPSRNANVLTF.

This clonotype was observed a few times. The genes are TRBV12-3 or TRBV12-4 and TRBJ2-3, with TRBD2 matching 12 bases. The CDR3 is made up of 16 amino acids. With V trimmed by 4 bases and J by 3 bases, 5 bases remained unmatched. For the CDR3, the DNA is TGTGCCAGCAGTTCCCTAGCGGGGGGGCGTACAGATACGCAGTATTTT. Translating it yields CASSSLAGGRTDTQYF.

The gene calls are TRBV27 and TRBJ2-5; D assignment may be TRBD1 or TRBD2 (5 bases each). TRBJ2-1 matches the DNA end more closely, so the J call is doubtful. The CDR3 totals 14 residues. Germline lookup yields CDR1 MNHEY and CDR2 SMNVEV (reference sequence). DNA of the CDR3: TGTGCCAGCAGTCCCGGGACCCTGCTCTCTGAGCAGTTCTTC. It yields the protein CASSPGTLLSEQFF.

The rearrangement joins TRBV14 to TRBJ2-7, with D unclear. Germline CDR1 and CDR2: SGHDN and FVKESK. The germline V and J ends were trimmed by 8 bases and 4 bases, with 15 bases remaining between them. The CDR3 contains 13 residues. CDR3 in DNA: TGTGCCAGCTGTCGATTACGGGCTTACGAGCAGTACTTC. Encoded protein: CASCRLRAYEQYF.

A few counts support this clonotype. The chain uses TRBV15 and TRBJ2-3, with 7 bases that match TRBD2. From germline, CDR1 is LNHNV and CDR2 YYDKDF (reference sequence). The CDR3 runs 13 residues. Losses at the gene ends were 9 bases for V and 0 bases for J; bases not matched to a gene: 3. CDR3 loop: CATSSGSTDTQYF. CDR3 sequence (DNA): TGTGCCACAAGTAGCGGGAGCACAGATACGCAGTATTTT.

The rearrangement joins TRBV11-2 to TRBJ2-1; 8 nucleotides match TRBD1. Trimming removed 5 bases from V and 8 bases from J; junction bases left unmatched: 11. The CDR3 totals 15 residues. Germline V gene data show CDR1 as SGHAT and CDR2 as FQNNGV. CDR3 in amino acids: CASSTGQGTYDEQFF. DNA of the CDR3: TGTGCCAGCAGCACAGGACAGGGAACGTACGATGAGCAGTTCTTC.

V and J are TRBV27 and TRBJ1-2; no definite D call. V dropped 2 bases and J dropped 5 bases, with 9 bases sitting between them. The germline gives CDR1 MNHEY, CDR2 SMNVEV (reference sequence). The CDR3 extends over 13 amino acids. Here the CDR3 DNA reads TGTGCCAGCAGTTTAGGATGGGGATATGGCTACACCTTC. Amino acids: CASSLGWGYGYTF.

This clonotype was detected a few times. V and J are TRBV20-1 and TRBJ1-5; TRBD1 might be the D (6 bases). V was cut by 3 bases and J by 4 bases, with 13 bases left in between. CDR1 is DFQATT and CDR2 is SNEGSKA in the germline V gene (reference sequence). The CDR3 consists of 14 residues. For the CDR3, the DNA is TGCAGTGCTAGGCGGGGGGCACAAAATCAGCCCCAGCATTTT. It codes for CSARRGAQNQPQHF.

This clonotype showed up just a few times. V is TRBV20-1 and J is TRBJ2-2; TRBD1 agrees at 10 bases. Germline V lookup: CDR1 DFQATT, CDR2 SNEGSKA (reference sequence). V shed 0 bases and J 7 bases; nucleotides not matched to a gene: 8. The length of the CDR3 is 16 residues. The CDR3, as DNA: TGCAGTGCTAGAGATCGGACAGGGGGATCAGACGGGGAGCTGTTTTTT. As protein: CSARDRTGGSDGELFF.

Only a few counts were recorded for this clonotype. J is TRBJ2-5 and V is TRBV5-1; either TRBD1 or TRBD2 may supply D (7 bases each). The end of the DNA fits TRBJ2-7 better, so the J call may be wrong. Germline V gene sequence: CDR1 SGHRS, CDR2 YFSETQ. The CDR3 length is 12 residues. The CDR3 DNA reads TGCGCCAGCTCAGGGGGGGACTACGAGCAGTACTTC. Translation gives CASSGGDYEQYF.

The chain is built from TRBV27 and TRBJ1-5; D is undetermined. V gave up 5 bases and J gave up 3 bases, with 8 bases separating them. This CDR3 is built from 13 residues. Germline CDR1 and CDR2: MNHEY and SMNVEV (reference sequence). CDR3 sequence reads: CASSLALNQPQHF. In DNA form, the CDR3 reads TGTGCCAGCAGTCTAGCCCTCAATCAGCCCCAGCATTTT.

The J gene is TRBJ2-7, the V gene TRBV6-2 or TRBV6-3; 9 nucleotides agree with TRBD1. The germline V gene encodes CDR1 MNHEY and CDR2 SVGEGT. V was pared by 6 bases and J by 2 bases, with 8 bases of the junction left unmatched. The CDR3 spans 15 residues. The CDR3 loop is CASSRTGGRTYEQYF. Written as DNA, the CDR3 is TGTGCCAGCAGCCGAACAGGGGGCAGAACCTACGAGCAGTACTTC.

The chain employs TRBV7-9 and TRBJ2-5; D is unclear. V was shortened by 3 bases and J by 2 bases, with 10 bases between the two germline ends. This CDR3 spans 14 amino acids. Germline V CDR1 and CDR2: SEHNR, FQNEAQ (reference sequence). CDR3 sequence reads: CASSFTLDQETQYF. CDR3 coding DNA: TGTGCCAGCAGCTTTACCCTGGATCAAGAGACCCAGTACTTC. The full variable domain, completed using reference TRBV7-9 and TRBJ2-5, is DTGVSQNPRHKITKRGQNVTFRCDPISEHNRLYWYRQTLGQGPEFLTYFQNEAQLEKSRLLSDRFSAERPKGSFSTLEIQRTEQGDSAMYLCASSFTLDQETQYFGPGTRLLVL.

A few counts support this clonotype. The chain carries TRBV6-6 and TRBJ2-5; 8 positions agree with TRBD1. CDR3 length: 16 residues. The junction had 8 bases not matched to a gene; V was cut back by 0 bases and J by 5 bases. Germline CDR1 MNHNY, CDR2 SVGAGI (reference sequence). The CDR3 spells CASSYSPDRESETQYF. CDR3 nucleotide sequence: TGTGCCAGCAGTTACTCGCCGGACAGGGAGTCGGAGACCCAGTACTTC.

CDR3 in DNA: TGTGCCAGCACCGCAGCGGGGGGTCCGGATACGCAGTATTTT. Encoded protein: CASTAAGGPDTQYF. This chain uses TRBV12-3 or TRBV12-4 with TRBJ2-3; 9 bases line up with TRBD2. The V and J ends lost 7 bases and 6 bases, in that order; junction bases with no gene match: 8. This CDR3 has 14 amino acids.

This chain joins TRBV20-1 and TRBJ2-5, with no clear D. Germline V gene sequence: CDR1 DFQATT, CDR2 SNEGSKA (reference sequence). The CDR3 is made up of 13 amino acids. The V end was cut by 2 bases, the J end by 3 bases, with 10 bases between. In DNA form, the CDR3 reads TGCAGTGCTAGACTTGGGCTAAAAGAGACCCAGTACTTC. Its protein product is CSARLGLKETQYF.

The chain combines TRBV6-1 with TRBJ2-1; D gene unclear. V was pared by 6 bases and J by 3 bases, with 18 bases between. The CDR3 loop spans 16 amino acids. CDR1 and CDR2 (germline): MNHNS, SASEGT. CDR3 bases: TGTGCCAGCAGCCTGCAAGGCCCACGGTTCTACAATGAGCAGTTCTTC. Translating it yields CASSLQGPRFYNEQFF.

This clonotype was observed once. This chain uses TRBV20-1 with TRBJ2-7; TRBD1 agrees at 10 bases. Germline lookup yields CDR1 DFQATT and CDR2 SNEGSKA (reference sequence). This CDR3 is 14 amino acids long. The V and J ends lost 2 bases and 2 bases, in that order; junction bases with no gene match: 3. CDR3 residues: CSARKGQGPYEQYF. The CDR3 DNA reads as TGCAGTGCTAGAAAGGGACAGGGGCCCTACGAGCAGTACTTC.